Listed below are T cell receptor beta chains from one sample, sequenced in a study of graft-versus-host responses after intestinal transplantation. These receptors have no known antigen. Here immunoSEQ multiplex PCR was the method, and the copy in TCRdb shows in-frame clones only, minus some. The sample yields over 70,000 clones, nearly 90% seen once. Source: unstimulated CD8+ T cells sorted from spleen or lymph node cells, taken before transplant. The receptors derive from a human donor who was the organ donor for an intestinal transplant. Each CDR3 is given with its conserved first and last residue. The order of the fields is CDR3 DNA, CDR3 protein, J gene, D gene, clone size, V gene. The D gene is left open where the match is weak. The listing skips clone size in some rows; elsewhere it reads once, few, many or a size class.

DNA: TGTGCCATCAGGGACAGGAACACTGAAGCTTTCTTT; CDR3: CAIRDRNTEAFF; J: TRBJ1-1; D: NA; size: NA; V: TRBV10-3
DNA: TGCGCCAGCAGCCACATCCACCGGGACAGGGTTTCGTCCTACTATGGCTACACCTTC; CDR3: CASSHIHRDRVSSYYGYTF; J: TRBJ1-2; D: TRBD1; size: NA; V: TRBV4-1
DNA: TGTGCCAGCAGCCAAGCTCTAGCGGGGGCCCCGGGCACCGGGGAGCTGTTTTTT; CDR3: CASSQALAGAPGTGELFF; J: TRBJ2-2; D: TRBD2; size: once; V: TRBV4-2
DNA: TGTGCCAGCAGTGAGACGACAGGATCCCCTTACTATGGCTACACCTTC; CDR3: CASSETTGSPYYGYTF; J: TRBJ1-2; D: NA; size: NA; V: TRBV2
DNA: TGCGCCAGCAGTGAGTCTATCCAGGAGCAGTTCTTC; CDR3: CASSESIQEQFF; J: TRBJ2-1; D: NA; size: NA; V: TRBV10-1
DNA: TGTGCCAGCAGCCTGGGATGGGACAGTTCCACCGGGGAGCTGTTTTTT; CDR3: CASSLGWDSSTGELFF; J: TRBJ2-2; D: TRBD1; size: NA; V: TRBV27
DNA: TGTGCCAGCAGTTTTCACCTAGCGGGGGGCGATGAGCAGTTCTTC; CDR3: CASSFHLAGGDEQFF; J: TRBJ2-1; D: TRBD2; size: NA; V: TRBV27
DNA: TGTGCCAGCAGCTATGACAAGAACACTGAAGCTTTCTTT; CDR3: CASSYDKNTEAFF; J: TRBJ1-1; D: NA; size: NA; V: TRBV7-6
DNA: TGTGCCAGCAGCGAGGAGGACAGGGGGCCCTTGGACTATGGCTACACCTTC; CDR3: CASSEEDRGPLDYGYTF; J: TRBJ1-2; D: TRBD1; size: NA; V: TRBV9
DNA: TGTGCCAGTAGTAGCGCCCCGAGTAGGGGTTACAATGAGCAGTTCTTC; CDR3: CASSSAPSRGYNEQFF; J: TRBJ2-1; D: NA; size: NA; V: TRBV19
DNA: TGTGCCATCAGTAACACAGGGGGCAATGAGCAGTTCTTC; CDR3: CAISNTGGNEQFF; J: TRBJ2-1; D: TRBD1; size: NA; V: TRBV10-3
DNA: TGTGCCAGTAGCCCCCCTGCCCGGGGGGATTGGGAGCTGTTTTTT; CDR3: CASSPPARGDWELFF; J: TRBJ2-2; D: TRBD2; size: NA; V: TRBV19
DNA: TGTGCCAGCAGTTCCCCGCGAACGAATCAGCCCCAGCATTTT; CDR3: CASSSPRTNQPQHF; J: TRBJ1-5; D: NA; size: NA; V: TRBV27
DNA: TGTGCCAGCAGCTTGGGACAGGGTTTTGGCACAGATACGCAGTATTTT; CDR3: CASSLGQGFGTDTQYF; J: TRBJ2-3; D: TRBD1; size: NA; V: TRBV5-6
DNA: TGTGCCAGTAGGCGAAAACGCTACAGGGGGAACTATGGCTACACCTTC; CDR3: CASRRKRYRGNYGYTF; J: TRBJ1-2; D: TRBD1; size: NA; V: TRBV19
DNA: TGTGCCAGCAGCGCCGGTAGCTCCTACAATGAGCAGTTCTTC; CDR3: CASSAGSSYNEQFF; J: TRBJ2-1; D: NA; size: NA; V: TRBV9
DNA: TGTGCCAGCAGCGCATACCACTTTCGCTCCTATAATTCACCCCTCCACTTT; CDR3: CASSAYHFRSYNSPLHF; J: TRBJ1-6; D: NA; size: once; V: TRBV28
DNA: TGTGCCAGCAGCCAAGTTCGGGACAGGGACAATGAGCAGTTCTTC; CDR3: CASSQVRDRDNEQFF; J: TRBJ2-1; D: TRBD1; size: NA; V: TRBV7-9
DNA: TGCGCCAGCAGCCAAGATGTGGGGGGTTCCCAAGAGACCCAGTACTTC; CDR3: CASSQDVGGSQETQYF; J: TRBJ2-5; D: NA; size: NA; V: TRBV4-3
DNA: TGTGCCAGCAGCTTAGCGCCAACCACAGGGGGCGGCCAAGAGACCCAGTACTTC; CDR3: CASSLAPTTGGGQETQYF; J: TRBJ2-5; D: TRBD1; size: NA; V: TRBV7-6
DNA: TGTGCCAGCAGTAAAGACAGAAACTACACCTTC; CDR3: CASSKDRNYTF; J: TRBJ1-2; D: NA; size: NA; V: TRBV6-1
DNA: TGTGCCAGCAGCCCAAGGGGGCTCAGCAATCAGCCCCAGCATTTT; CDR3: CASSPRGLSNQPQHF; J: TRBJ1-5; D: TRBD1; size: few; V: TRBV6-5
DNA: TGTGCCACCAGCAGAGATAACCGCAGATTTGATAGCAATCAGCCCCAGCATTTT; CDR3: CATSRDNRRFDSNQPQHF; J: TRBJ1-5; D: NA; size: NA; V: TRBV15
DNA: TGTGCCAGCAGCGTACAGGGTGTGGCCCAGCATTTT; CDR3: CASSVQGVAQHF; J: TRBJ1-5; D: NA; size: few; V: TRBV7-9
DNA: TGTGCCAGCAGCCTCAGGACAGGGGGCGCCCGGGACACTGAAGCTTTCTTT; CDR3: CASSLRTGGARDTEAFF; J: TRBJ1-1; D: TRBD1; size: NA; V: TRBV5-4
DNA: TGTGCCAGTAGCATTTCTAGCGGGGGACCCCTCGAGACCCAGTACTTC; CDR3: CASSISSGGPLETQYF; J: TRBJ2-5; D: TRBD2; size: NA; V: TRBV19
DNA: TGCGCCAGCACCCCCGCTAGCGGGAACACAGATACGCAGTATTTT; CDR3: CASTPASGNTDTQYF; J: TRBJ2-3; D: TRBD2; size: NA; V: TRBV10-1
DNA: TGTGCCAGTAACCCGGGACAGTATTCAGATACGCAGTATTTT; CDR3: CASNPGQYSDTQYF; J: TRBJ2-3; D: TRBD1; size: NA; V: TRBV19
DNA: TGCGCCAGCAGCTCGGTGACAGGGGGCTTAGATACGCAGTATTTT; CDR3: CASSSVTGGLDTQYF; J: TRBJ2-3; D: TRBD1; size: NA; V: TRBV5-1
DNA: TGTGCCAGCAGCCCCAACGGTGGGGCCGGGACCCAGTACTTC; CDR3: CASSPNGGAGTQYF; J: TRBJ2-5; D: NA; size: NA; V: TRBV11-2
DNA: TGCGCCAGCAGCCAAGGCACAGGGGGCGCCTACAATGAGCAGTTCTTC; CDR3: CASSQGTGGAYNEQFF; J: TRBJ2-1; D: TRBD1; size: NA; V: TRBV4-3
DNA: TGTGCCAGCAGCTTGTGGAGGGGTAATCAGCCCCAGCATTTT; CDR3: CASSLWRGNQPQHF; J: TRBJ1-5; D: NA; size: NA; V: TRBV5-6
DNA: TGTGCCAGCAGTGAATCAAAACCGCGGGGGACCCAGTACTTC; CDR3: CASSESKPRGTQYF; J: TRBJ2-5; D: NA; size: NA; V: TRBV6-1
DNA: TGTGCCAGCAGCCACAGCGCGGGGGCTAGGGGCTACACCTTC; CDR3: CASSHSAGARGYTF; J: TRBJ1-2; D: NA; size: few; V: TRBV7-9
DNA: TGTGCCAGCAGCTTTGGGAGGGCCGACGGGGGAGAGACCCAGTACTTC; CDR3: CASSFGRADGGETQYF; J: TRBJ2-5; D: TRBD2; size: NA; V: TRBV11-2
DNA: TGTGCCAGCAGCACCCTGGGGGGGCCGAGGGAAGCTTTCTTT; CDR3: CASSTLGGPREAFF; J: TRBJ1-1; D: NA; size: NA; V: TRBV11-2
DNA: TGCGCCAGCAGCCAAGATCGGGTAGGGGGCCTGAGCACTGAAGCTTTCTTT; CDR3: CASSQDRVGGLSTEAFF; J: TRBJ1-1; D: TRBD1; size: NA; V: TRBV4-3
DNA: TGTGCCAGCAGTTCTAACGGAGAGACCCAGTACTTC; CDR3: CASSSNGETQYF; J: TRBJ2-5; D: NA; size: NA; V: TRBV6-5
DNA: TGTGCCAGCAGCAGGCTAGGCAGCAGGGGTGGGGTGACCCAGTACTTC; CDR3: CASSRLGSRGGVTQYF; J: TRBJ2-5; D: NA; size: NA; V: TRBV2
DNA: TGTGCCAGCAGCCCAAGTCCGGGACAGGGGGCGGGCGGAGAGACCCAGTACTTC; CDR3: CASSPSPGQGAGGETQYF; J: TRBJ2-5; D: TRBD1; size: NA; V: TRBV13
DNA: TGTGCCAGCAGCTTAGAAGAAGGGGGTGATTATGGCTACACCTTC; CDR3: CASSLEEGGDYGYTF; J: TRBJ1-2; D: NA; size: NA; V: TRBV13
DNA: TGCGCCAGCAGCCAAGATCTGGCGGGGCTCGATGAGCAGTTCTTC; CDR3: CASSQDLAGLDEQFF; J: TRBJ2-1; D: NA; size: NA; V: TRBV4-3
DNA: TGTGCCAGCCACCTACTTCGGGGGGCCAGTTTGGATGAGCAGTTCTTC; CDR3: CASHLLRGASLDEQFF; J: TRBJ2-1; D: NA; size: few; V: TRBV28
DNA: TGTGCCAGCAGTTTAGGGGAGGCTCCCTATGGCTACACCTTC; CDR3: CASSLGEAPYGYTF; J: TRBJ1-2; D: NA; size: NA; V: TRBV28
DNA: TGTGCCAGCAGCCCAGGGGCCCGCGGGGAGACCCAGTACTTC; CDR3: CASSPGARGETQYF; J: TRBJ2-5; D: NA; size: NA; V: TRBV7-8
DNA: TGTGCCAGCAGCCTTGAAGCGGGGGGCGCGAACACCGGGGAGCTGTTTTTT; CDR3: CASSLEAGGANTGELFF; J: TRBJ2-2; D: TRBD2; size: NA; V: TRBV7-6
DNA: TGCGCCAGCAAGGACAGCCCTAGCACAGATACGCAGTATTTT; CDR3: CASKDSPSTDTQYF; J: TRBJ2-3; D: NA; size: once; V: TRBV5-1
DNA: TGTGCCAGCACCCGGGACGGGGGGGCGCGAGGCTACACCTTC; CDR3: CASTRDGGARGYTF; J: TRBJ1-2; D: NA; size: NA; V: TRBV5-6
DNA: TGTGCCAGCAGCGATCCGGGACTTTCCTACAATGAGCAGTTCTTC; CDR3: CASSDPGLSYNEQFF; J: TRBJ2-1; D: NA; size: NA; V: TRBV7-9
DNA: TGCGCCAGCAGCCAAGACTCCCCGGGGACTGAAGCTTTCTTT; CDR3: CASSQDSPGTEAFF; J: TRBJ1-1; D: NA; size: NA; V: TRBV4-3
DNA: TGCAGCGTTGGGGGGGCTGGAAACACCATATATTTT; CDR3: CSVGGAGNTIYF; J: TRBJ1-3; D: NA; size: NA; V: TRBV29-1
DNA: TGTGCCAGCAGCACGCCGGGAGAAAATGAAAAACTGTTTTTT; CDR3: CASSTPGENEKLFF; J: TRBJ1-4; D: NA; size: NA; V: TRBV5-6
DNA: TGTGCCAGCAGTGGGACAGGGGACTATGGCTACACCTTC; CDR3: CASSGTGDYGYTF; J: TRBJ1-2; D: TRBD1; size: NA; V: TRBV6-1
DNA: TGTGCCAGCAGTTTGTTTAGGGGATCGGATCAGCCCCAGCATTTT; CDR3: CASSLFRGSDQPQHF; J: TRBJ1-5; D: NA; size: once; V: TRBV6-5